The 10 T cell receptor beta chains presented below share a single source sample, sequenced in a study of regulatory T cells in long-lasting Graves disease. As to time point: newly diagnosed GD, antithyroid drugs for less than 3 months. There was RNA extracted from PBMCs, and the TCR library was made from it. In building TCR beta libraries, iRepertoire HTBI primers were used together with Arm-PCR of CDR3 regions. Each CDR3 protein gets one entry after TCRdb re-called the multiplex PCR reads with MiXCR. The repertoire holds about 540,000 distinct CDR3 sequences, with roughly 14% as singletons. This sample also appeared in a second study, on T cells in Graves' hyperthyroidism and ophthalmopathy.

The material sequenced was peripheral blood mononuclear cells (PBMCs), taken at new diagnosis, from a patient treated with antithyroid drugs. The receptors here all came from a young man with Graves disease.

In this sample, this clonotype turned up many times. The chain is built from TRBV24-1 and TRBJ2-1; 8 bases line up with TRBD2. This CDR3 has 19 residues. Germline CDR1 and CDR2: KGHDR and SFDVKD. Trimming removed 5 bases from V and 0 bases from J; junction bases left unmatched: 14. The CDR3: CATSVPPGSGMSSYNEQFF. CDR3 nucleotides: TGTGCCACCAGTGTCCCTCCGGGTAGCGGGATGAGCTCCTACAATGAGCAGTTCTTC.

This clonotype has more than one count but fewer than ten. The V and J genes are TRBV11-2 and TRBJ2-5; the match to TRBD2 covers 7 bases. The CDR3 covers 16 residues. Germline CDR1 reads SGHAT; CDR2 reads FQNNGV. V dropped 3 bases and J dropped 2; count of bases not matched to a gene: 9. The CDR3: CASSLAGTKSQETQYF. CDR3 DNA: TGTGCCAGCAGCTTGGCAGGGACTAAGAGTCAAGAGACCCAGTACTTC.

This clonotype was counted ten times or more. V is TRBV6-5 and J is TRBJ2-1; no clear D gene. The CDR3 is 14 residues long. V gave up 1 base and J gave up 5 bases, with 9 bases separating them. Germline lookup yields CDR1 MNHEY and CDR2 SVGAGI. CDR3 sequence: CASSYLDRDNEQFF. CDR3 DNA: TGTGCCAGCAGTTACTTGGACCGAGACAATGAGCAGTTCTTC.

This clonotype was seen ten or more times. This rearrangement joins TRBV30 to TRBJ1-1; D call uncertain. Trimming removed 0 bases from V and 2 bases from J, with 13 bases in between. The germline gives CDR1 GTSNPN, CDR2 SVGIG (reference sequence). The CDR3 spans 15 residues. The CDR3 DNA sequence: TGTGCCTGGAGTGTTTACCCTCCAACCAACACTGAAGCTTTCTTT. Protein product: CAWSVYPPTNTEAFF.

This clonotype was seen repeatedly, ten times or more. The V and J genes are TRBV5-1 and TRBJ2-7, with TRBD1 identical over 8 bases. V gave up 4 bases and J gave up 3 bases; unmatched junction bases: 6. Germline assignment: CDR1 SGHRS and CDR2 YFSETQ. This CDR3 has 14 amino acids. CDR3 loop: CASSRMDRDYEQYF. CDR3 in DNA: TGCGCCAGCAGCAGAATGGACAGGGACTACGAGCAGTACTTC.

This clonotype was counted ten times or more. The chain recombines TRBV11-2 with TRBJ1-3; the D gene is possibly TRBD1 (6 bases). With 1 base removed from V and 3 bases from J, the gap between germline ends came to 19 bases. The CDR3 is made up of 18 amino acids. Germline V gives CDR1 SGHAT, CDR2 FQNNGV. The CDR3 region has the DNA TGTGCCAGCAGCTTAGCCGCCGGCGCAGGGGCACGTGGAAACACCATATATTTT. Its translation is CASSLAAGAGARGNTIYF.

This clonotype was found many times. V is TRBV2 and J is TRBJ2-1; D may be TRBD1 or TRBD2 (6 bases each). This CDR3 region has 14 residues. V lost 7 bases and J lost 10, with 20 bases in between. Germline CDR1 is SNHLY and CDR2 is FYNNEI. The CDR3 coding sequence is TGTGCCAGCAATCCTCGCACGGGGGCAGGAGAGCAGTTCTTC. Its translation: CASNPRTGAGEQFF.

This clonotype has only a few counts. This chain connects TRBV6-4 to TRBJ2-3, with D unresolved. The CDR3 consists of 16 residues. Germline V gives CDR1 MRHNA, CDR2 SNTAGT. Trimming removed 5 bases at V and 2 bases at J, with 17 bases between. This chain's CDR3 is CASSRSRTTHTDTQYF. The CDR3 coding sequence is TGTGCCAGCAGTCGATCTCGAACCACACACACAGATACGCAGTATTTT.

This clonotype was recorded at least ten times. In DNA, the CDR3 is TGTGCCAGCACCGAAGCAAGAGAGAGAACCCTAGGCTCCTACGAGCAGTACTTC. It codes for CASTEARERTLGSYEQYF. The chain combines TRBV2 with TRBJ2-7; D call uncertain. CDR1 and CDR2 (germline): SNHLY, FYNNEI. The CDR3 spans 18 residues. Trimming took 7 bases from V and 0 from J, leaving 25 bases between them.

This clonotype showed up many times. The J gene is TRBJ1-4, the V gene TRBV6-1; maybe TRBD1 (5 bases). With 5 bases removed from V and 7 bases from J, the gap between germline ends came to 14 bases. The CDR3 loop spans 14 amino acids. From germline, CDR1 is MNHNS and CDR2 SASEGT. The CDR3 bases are TGTGCCAGCAGTACAGGATTTAATTCTGAAAAACTGTTTTTT. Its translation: CASSTGFNSEKLFF.